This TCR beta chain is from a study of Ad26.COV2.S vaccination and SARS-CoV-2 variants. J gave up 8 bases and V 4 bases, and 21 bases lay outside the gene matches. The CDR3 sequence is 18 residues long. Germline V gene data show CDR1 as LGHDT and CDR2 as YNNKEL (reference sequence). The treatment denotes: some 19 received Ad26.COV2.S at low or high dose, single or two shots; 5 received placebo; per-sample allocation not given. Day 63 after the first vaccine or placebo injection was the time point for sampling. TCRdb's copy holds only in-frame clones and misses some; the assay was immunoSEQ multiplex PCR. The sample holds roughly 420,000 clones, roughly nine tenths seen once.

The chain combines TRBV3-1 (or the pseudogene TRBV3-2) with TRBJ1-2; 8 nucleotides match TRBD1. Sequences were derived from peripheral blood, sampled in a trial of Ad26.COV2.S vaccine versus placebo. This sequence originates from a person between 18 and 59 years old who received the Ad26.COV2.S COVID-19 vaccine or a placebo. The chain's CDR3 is CASSPHTLSLRTGRGYTF. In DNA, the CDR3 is TGTGCCAGCAGCCCCCATACTCTATCACTTCGGACAGGGAGAGGCTACACCTTC.